The entry below gives a single TCR beta chain sequence along with its context. The antigen remains undetermined. The protocol was immunoSEQ multiplex PCR, while the TCRdb copy is restricted to in-frame clones and leaves out a portion. The table has over a million clones, more than 95% seen once. This entry comes from a study of shared clonotypes between healthy human individuals. Points from the study as a whole: Some naive CD4 clonotypes, around 5%, turned up in common across several donors.

This CDR3 comprises 14 residues. CDR1 is ENHRY, CDR2 SYGVKD, per germline. Trimming at V came to 8 bases and at J to 1 base, leaving 7 bases not matched to a gene. This clonotype originated in a man aged 30-40 years in good health. V gene TRBV10-3 combines with J gene TRBJ1-2, with TRBD1 matching 7 bases. Sequences were obtained from naive CD4+ T cells sorted from blood. Subset given: CD45RA+ positively selected. CDR3 in DNA: TGTGCCATCCTCCGGGACAGCCTTAACTATGGCTACACCTTC. Encoded protein: CAILRDSLNYGYTF.